A single sample is the source of the 32 T cell receptor beta chains below, sequenced in a study of cytomegalovirus exposure and HLA in healthy donors. PCR was performed using 60 Vbeta and 13 Jbeta primers. Method: immunoSEQ multiplex PCR; TCRdb's copy keeps in-frame clones and lacks some. The table shows under 200,000 clones, with roughly 80% occurring only once. Sequencing was performed on PBMCs. All receptors come from a man aged 30-40 years in good health and CMV-seronegative.

CDR3: CSVETGFGNEQFF. The CDR3 nucleotides are TGCAGCGTTGAGACAGGTTTTGGTAATGAGCAGTTCTTC. J is TRBJ2-1 and V is TRBV29-1; TRBD1 might be the D (6 bases). There are 13 residues in the CDR3. Trimming cost V 3 bases and J 7 bases, with 13 bases left between them. Germline assignment: CDR1 SQVTM and CDR2 ANQGSEA.

The gene calls are TRBV7-9 and TRBJ1-2; no clear D. Per germline, CDR1 SEHNR and CDR2 FQNEAQ (reference sequence). The ends were cut back, 7 bases at V and 7 bases at J, with 13 bases in the middle. This CDR3 has 12 residues. For the CDR3, the DNA is TGTGCCAGCACCCGCCCCCCGGTTGGCTACACCTTC. Translation: CASTRPPVGYTF.

V is TRBV7-2 and J is TRBJ2-7; D not resolved. The length of the CDR3 is 11 residues. The V and J ends lost 5 bases and 4 bases respectively, with 6 bases between them. Germline V lookup: CDR1 SGHTA, CDR2 FQGNSA. The CDR3 nucleotides are TGTGCCAGCAGCCACCGGTACGAGCAGTACTTC. Amino acid sequence: CASSHRYEQYF. The whole variable domain, filled in from reference TRBV7-2 and TRBJ2-7, reads GAGVSQSPSNKVTEKGKDVELRCDPISGHTALYWYRQSLGQGLEFLIYFQGNSAPDKSGLPSDRFSAERTGGSVSTLTIQRTQQEDSAVYLCASSHRYEQYFGPGTRLTVT.

The chain joins TRBV5-4 to TRBJ1-1; 9 nucleotides agree with TRBD1. This CDR3 is built from 14 residues. The trim removed 6 bases at V and 1 base at J, leaving 4 bases unmatched. Per the germline V gene, CDR1 is SGHNT and CDR2 is YYREEE (reference sequence). The CDR3 bases are TGTGCCAGCACCACAGGGGGCCGGAACACTGAAGCTTTCTTT. Amino acids: CASTTGGRNTEAFF.

A single count supports this clone. This chain uses TRBV18 with TRBJ1-2, with 7 nucleotides matching TRBD1. The CDR3 spans 12 residues. In germline, CDR1 is KGHSH, CDR2 LQKENI. The J segment lost 1 base and the V segment lost 10 bases, leaving 3 bases of the junction unmatched. CDR3 in DNA: TGTGCCACCAGGGACAGTAACTATGGCTACACCTTC. Translated: CATRDSNYGYTF.

The chain recombines TRBV4-2 with TRBJ1-5; 7 bases are a match to TRBD1. This CDR3 is 15 amino acids long. Germline V CDR1 and CDR2: LGHNA, YNFKEQ. V trimming: 1 base; J trimming: 4 bases; junction bases outside the gene matches: 4. CDR3 coding DNA: TGTGCCAGCAGCCAAGGACAGGGCGGAAATCAGCCCCAGCATTTT. Its translation: CASSQGQGGNQPQHF.

The gene calls are TRBV7-8 and TRBJ2-7; a weak D match, TRBD2 (6 bases). The CDR3 contains 15 residues. The germline CDR1 and CDR2 sequences are SGHVS and FQNEAQ. Trimming took 0 bases from V and 3 from J, leaving 12 bases between them. The CDR3 loop is CASSLATRTIYEQYF. The CDR3 DNA follows: TGTGCCAGCAGCTTAGCAACCCGGACTATCTACGAGCAGTACTTC.

The rearrangement links TRBV28 to TRBJ2-7; 8 bases are a match to TRBD1. The CDR3 extends over 16 amino acids. Losses at the gene ends were 5 bases for V and 0 bases for J; bases not matched to a gene: 9. Germline loops: CDR1 MDHEN, CDR2 SYDVKM. The DNA for the CDR3 is TGTGCCAGCAGTCGATCCGGACAGGGAGCCTCCTACGAGCAGTACTTC. Translated: CASSRSGQGASYEQYF. The full variable domain, rest sourced from reference TRBV28 and TRBJ2-7, is DVKVTQSSRYLVKRTGEKVFLECVQDMDHENMFWYRQDPGLGLRLIYFSYDVKMKEKGDIPEGYSVSREKKERFSLILESASTNQTSMYLCASSRSGQGASYEQYFGPGTRLTVT.

This clone was seen just once. The chain joins TRBV27 to TRBJ2-1; 13 positions agree with TRBD2. This CDR3 is 14 amino acids long. Trimming at V came to 8 bases and at J to 6 bases, leaving 4 bases not matched to a gene. Germline lookup yields CDR1 MNHEY and CDR2 SMNVEV (reference sequence). In nucleotides, the CDR3 is TGTGCCAGCGGGGGACTAGCGGGATTCAATGAGCAGTTCTTC. Translated: CASGGLAGFNEQFF.

CDR3 amino acids: CASSIYNQPQHF. DNA for the CDR3: TGTGCCAGTAGTATATACAATCAGCCCCAGCATTTT. This chain joins TRBV19 and TRBJ1-5; unclear D gene. The germline V gene has CDR1 LNHDA and CDR2 SQIVND (reference sequence). V was clipped by 2 bases and J by 3 bases, with 2 bases between them. The CDR3 has 12 amino acids.

This clone was counted a single time. The chain combines TRBV6-6 with TRBJ2-7; perhaps TRBD2 as D (6 bases). The CDR3 is 14 residues long. The V gene lost 5 bases and the J gene lost 3 bases, with 14 bases spanning the gap. The germline V gene encodes CDR1 MNHNY and CDR2 SVGAGI (reference sequence). The CDR3 is CASSPQPDYYEQYF. The CDR3, as DNA: TGTGCCAGCAGTCCCCAACCGGACTACTACGAGCAGTACTTC.

Here the CDR3 reads CASSQNRVSYEQYF. CDR3 coding DNA: TGCGCCAGCAGCCAAAACAGGGTTTCCTACGAGCAGTACTTC. J is TRBJ2-5 and V is TRBV4-1, with D possibly being TRBD1 (6 bases). TRBJ2-7 explains the end of the DNA better; the J call may be wrong. The CDR3 loop spans 14 amino acids. Germline CDR1 and CDR2: MGHRA and YSYEKL.

V gene TRBV28 combines with J gene TRBJ2-7; 9 nucleotides match TRBD2. After removal of 7 bases from V and 6 bases from J, the junction contained 13 bases not matched to a gene. The CDR3 covers 15 residues. Germline assignment: CDR1 MDHEN and CDR2 SYDVKM. CDR3 sequence reads: CASTQSRGGLGEQYF. DNA for the CDR3: TGTGCCAGCACCCAATCGCGGGGGGGCCTTGGCGAGCAGTACTTC.

V is TRBV25-1 and J is TRBJ2-5, with D possibly TRBD2 on 5 matching bases. The length of the CDR3 is 12 residues. V gave up 8 bases and J gave up 3 bases, with 10 bases separating them. Germline loops: CDR1 MGHDK, CDR2 SYGVNS. The CDR3 spells CASGVGEETQYF. The CDR3, as DNA: TGTGCCAGCGGCGTGGGAGAAGAGACCCAGTACTTC.

This clone was observed a single time. The chain recombines TRBV30 with TRBJ2-7; 7 bases are shared with TRBD2. Germline V gene sequence: CDR1 GTSNPN, CDR2 SVGIG (reference sequence). This CDR3 has 14 residues. V was clipped by 4 bases and J by 2 bases; unmatched bases: 8. The CDR3 nucleotides read TGTGCCTGGAACTGGGGGGGGAAAGCCTACGAGCAGTACTTC. Encoded protein: CAWNWGGKAYEQYF.

This chain uses TRBV7-6 with TRBJ2-3, with D unresolved. The CDR3 runs 14 residues. V was clipped by 4 bases and J by 2 bases, with 10 bases between them. Germline loops: CDR1 SGHVS, CDR2 FNYEAQ. The CDR3 nucleotides read TGTGCCAGCAGCTCGGGTGGTATCACAGATACGCAGTATTTT. It encodes CASSSGGITDTQYF.

This clone was seen more than once but under ten times. This chain connects TRBV18 to TRBJ2-7, with D possibly matching TRBD2 (5 bases). Deletions cut 0 bases from V and 0 bases from J, with 9 bases between. The CDR3 is made up of 15 amino acids. The germline V gene has CDR1 KGHSH and CDR2 LQKENI. In nucleotides, the CDR3 is TGTGCCAGCTCACCACCCCGGGATTTCTCCTACGAGCAGTACTTC. Translation: CASSPPRDFSYEQYF.

Concerning this clone: Sequence at one end of the junction differs from germline and may be a read error. The chain links TRBV28 to TRBJ1-4; TRBD1 aligns across 7 bases. Germline CDR1 reads MDHEN; CDR2 reads SYDVKM. The CDR3 runs to 12 residues. CDR3 in amino acids: CASSLPPGQPIF. The CDR3 region has the DNA TGTGCCAGCAGTCTACCCCCGGGACAGCCGATTTTT.

The rearrangement links TRBV11-2 to TRBJ1-6; 7 bases agree with TRBD1. The CDR3 covers 14 residues. Germline-derived CDR1 and CDR2 are SGHAT and FQNNGV. V shed 5 bases, J shed 9 bases, and the junction held 7 bases outside the gene matches. The chain's CDR3 is CASSPLRGRSPLHF. In DNA, the CDR3 is TGTGCCAGCAGCCCGCTAAGGGGGCGTTCACCCCTCCACTTT.

The chain joins TRBV6-4 to TRBJ2-3; TRBD2 agrees at 10 bases. The CDR3 loop spans 15 amino acids. Trimming at V came to 3 bases and at J to 2 bases, leaving 2 bases not matched to a gene. Germline CDR1 and CDR2: MRHNA and SNTAGT. The CDR3 spells CASSEAGGPTDTQYF. CDR3 bases: TGTGCCAGCAGTGAAGCGGGGGGGCCCACAGATACGCAGTATTTT.

This clone appeared a few times. This chain links TRBV18 with TRBJ2-5; 11 nucleotides align to TRBD2. Germline V gives CDR1 KGHSH, CDR2 LQKENI. V lost 1 base, J lost 4 bases, and 2 bases stayed unmatched. The CDR3 totals 15 residues. CDR3 protein: CASSPLAGGSETQYF. DNA of the CDR3: TGTGCCAGCTCACCACTAGCGGGAGGGTCAGAGACCCAGTACTTC.

This chain joins TRBV19 and TRBJ1-4; D is unclear. The CDR3 loop spans 13 amino acids. The germline V and J ends were trimmed by 5 bases and 8 bases, with 12 bases remaining between them. The germline CDR1 and CDR2 sequences are LNHDA and SQIVND (reference sequence). The CDR3: CASSPWADEKLFF. DNA of the CDR3: TGTGCCAGTAGTCCATGGGCTGACGAAAAACTGTTTTTT.

The genes are TRBV11-2 and TRBJ2-2, with 7 bases fitting TRBD1. The germline V gene has CDR1 SGHAT and CDR2 FQNNGV. The CDR3 totals 17 residues. J gave up 1 base and V 6 bases, and 11 bases lay outside the gene matches. This chain's CDR3 is CASSYYPGQRNTGELFF. CDR3 DNA: TGTGCCAGCAGTTATTACCCGGGACAGCGGAACACCGGGGAGCTGTTTTTT. The full variable domain, in which reference TRBV11-2 and TRBJ2-2 provide the parts outside the CDR3, is EAGVAQSPRYKIIEKRQSVAFWCNPISGHATLYWYQQILGQGPKLLIQFQNNGVVDDSQLPKDRFSAERLKGVDSTLKIQPAKLEDSAVYLCASSYYPGQRNTGELFFGEGSRLTVL.

The sample holds one count of this clone. The genes are TRBV9 and TRBJ1-1; 9 bases agree with TRBD1. The germline V gene encodes CDR1 SGDLS and CDR2 YYNGEE. The ends lost 4 bases at V and 10 bases at J; junction bases unmatched: 14. The CDR3 extends over 15 amino acids. In nucleotides, the CDR3 is TGTGCCAGCAGCAAGACCGGGACAGGGAAGGGCCGAGCTTTCTTT. Translating gives CASSKTGTGKGRAFF.

This clone was counted a single time. CDR3 DNA: TGTGCCAGCAGCCCCCGGGACAGGGAGTCTGGGGCCAACGTCCTGACTTTC. This translates into CASSPRDRESGANVLTF. V gene TRBV7-3 combines with J gene TRBJ2-6, with TRBD1 identical over 9 bases. This CDR3 contains 17 residues. V lost 5 bases to trimming and J lost 1 base; unmatched junction nucleotides: 6. Germline V gene data show CDR1 as SGHTA and CDR2 as FQGTGA.

The genes are TRBV19 and TRBJ1-2, with TRBD1 matching 12 bases. The CDR3 extends over 17 amino acids. Germline V gene sequence: CDR1 LNHDA, CDR2 SQIVND (reference sequence). J was trimmed by 0 bases and V by 4 bases; bases with no gene match: 6. Here the CDR3 reads CASSTRDRGHANYGYTF. In nucleotides, the CDR3 is TGTGCCAGTAGTACCCGGGACAGGGGGCACGCTAACTATGGCTACACCTTC.

The chain is built from TRBV5-1 and TRBJ2-5; D might be TRBD1 (6 bases). Trimming took off 4 bases at V and 5 bases at J, with 15 bases between the two ends. Germline loops: CDR1 SGHRS, CDR2 YFSETQ. The CDR3 has 14 amino acids. Here the CDR3 reads CASSPGPRGETQYF. CDR3 bases: TGCGCCAGCAGCCCCGGCCCCAGGGGCGAGACCCAGTACTTC.

The chain combines TRBV4-3 with TRBJ2-7; a possible D gene is TRBD2 (5 bases). This CDR3 contains 16 residues. Trimming shortened V by 4 bases and J by 0 bases, and 16 bases separated the two germline ends. The V gene's germline CDR1 is LGHNA and CDR2 YSLEER. CDR3 protein: CASSPGPSGGSYEQYF. The DNA for the CDR3 is TGCGCCAGCAGCCCCGGGCCCTCCGGAGGCTCCTACGAGCAGTACTTC.

The chain couples TRBV6-5 to TRBJ2-7; D is perhaps TRBD1 (5 bases). The V gene lost 9 bases and the J gene lost 5 bases, with 14 bases spanning the gap. The CDR3 is 12 amino acids. Per germline, CDR1 MNHEY and CDR2 SVGAGI. The CDR3 coding sequence is TGTGCCAGTGGAGTTACAGGTCACGAGCAGTACTTC. As protein: CASGVTGHEQYF.

The gene calls are TRBV27 and TRBJ1-2, with D perhaps TRBD1 (5 bases). V lost 3 bases, J lost 7 bases, and 9 bases lay in between. This CDR3 spans 12 amino acids. Germline V CDR1 and CDR2: MNHEY, SMNVEV (reference sequence). CDR3 protein: CASSLSGAGYTF. The CDR3, as DNA: TGTGCCAGCAGTTTGAGCGGGGCTGGCTACACCTTC.

This chain connects TRBV5-1 to TRBJ2-7, with unresolved D. V lost 0 bases and J 7 bases, leaving 14 bases between the germline ends. Germline V gene lookup returns CDR1 SGHRS and CDR2 YFSETQ. The CDR3 is made up of 14 amino acids. The CDR3 DNA follows: TGCGCCAGCAGCTTGGAGCCCCCCGCGTGGGAGCAGTACTTC. This encodes CASSLEPPAWEQYF.

The chain links TRBV11-2 to TRBJ1-4, with 10 bases lining up with TRBD1. In germline, CDR1 is SGHAT, CDR2 FQNNGV. J gave up 7 bases and V 5 bases, and 4 bases lay outside the gene matches. This CDR3 spans 14 amino acids. This chain's CDR3 is CASSPGQGGEKLFF. CDR3 nucleotide sequence: TGTGCCAGCAGCCCTGGACAGGGGGGTGAAAAACTGTTTTTT.